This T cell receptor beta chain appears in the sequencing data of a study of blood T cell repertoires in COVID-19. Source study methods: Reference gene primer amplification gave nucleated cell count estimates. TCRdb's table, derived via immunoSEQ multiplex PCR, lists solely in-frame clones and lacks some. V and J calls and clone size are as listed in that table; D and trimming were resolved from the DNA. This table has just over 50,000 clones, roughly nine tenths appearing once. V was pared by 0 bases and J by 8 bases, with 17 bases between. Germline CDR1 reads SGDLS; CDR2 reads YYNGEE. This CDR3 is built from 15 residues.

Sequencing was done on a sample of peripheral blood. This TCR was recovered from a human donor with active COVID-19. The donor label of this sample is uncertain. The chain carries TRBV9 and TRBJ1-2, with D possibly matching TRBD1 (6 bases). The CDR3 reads CASSVEAGGRLGYTF. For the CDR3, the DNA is TGTGCCAGCAGCGTAGAGGCGGGGGGGCGCTTGGGCTACACCTTC.